Below are 22 T cell receptor beta chains sequenced from a single sample in a study of CD8 T cells in ankylosing spondylitis. The study's findings and limits: The study identified a TCR beta motif of 7 or 8 highly homologous variants that appeared characteristic of ankylosing spondylitis blood.

The antigens these receptors bind are not known. From the 5' RACE reads, TCRdb called clonotypes with MiXCR, one entry per CDR3 protein. In the table there are hundreds of thousands of distinct CDR3 sequences, roughly 13% of which are singletons. Sequencing was performed on blood, either unsorted or a sorted T cell fraction (not recorded which). The receptors originated from a male donor with ankylosing spondylitis.

Ten or more counts support this clonotype. This chain joins TRBV29-1 and TRBJ2-2; weak D call: TRBD1 (6 bases). The CDR3 has 13 amino acids. The ends were cut back, 3 bases at V and 2 bases at J, with 7 bases in the middle. The V gene's germline CDR1 is SQVTM and CDR2 ANQGSEA. The DNA of the CDR3 is TGCAGCGTTGACAGGGGTAACACCGGGGAGCTGTTTTTT. It translates to CSVDRGNTGELFF.

This clonotype was counted between two and nine times. J is TRBJ1-2 and V is TRBV2; unclear D gene. Germline V gives CDR1 SNHLY, CDR2 FYNNEI. The CDR3 loop spans 12 amino acids. V was pared by 8 bases and J by 6 bases, with 13 bases between. The CDR3 DNA reads TGTGCCAGCCCCTACTCGACAAATGGCTACACCTTC. Translating it yields CASPYSTNGYTF.

The chain uses TRBV6-5 and TRBJ2-2; 8 bases map to TRBD2. This CDR3 has 16 residues. Germline-derived CDR1 and CDR2 are MNHEY and SVGAGI. V dropped 4 bases and J dropped 7; count of bases not matched to a gene: 11. CDR3 sequence reads: CASSSRRLAFGGELFF. CDR3 nucleotides: TGTGCCAGCAGTTCGAGAAGACTAGCGTTCGGCGGGGAGCTGTTTTTT.

This rearrangement joins TRBV20-1 to TRBJ2-1; D is possibly TRBD1 or TRBD2 (7 bases each). Trimming shortened V by 2 bases and J by 6 bases, and 17 bases separated the two germline ends. Germline V gene data show CDR1 as DFQATT and CDR2 as SNEGSKA (reference sequence). The CDR3 is 15 amino acids. The CDR3 protein is CSARQIRGGLNEQFF. CDR3 nucleotides: TGCAGTGCTAGACAGATCAGGGGGGGGCTCAATGAGCAGTTCTTC.

There are many counts of this clonotype. The chain employs TRBV5-1 and TRBJ1-1; D is unresolved. This CDR3 has 14 amino acids. Germline CDR1 reads SGHRS; CDR2 reads YFSETQ. Trimming removed 0 bases at V and 5 bases at J, with 11 bases between. The CDR3, as DNA: TGCGCCAGCAGCTTGGCCCCTCGGTTAACTGAAGCTTTCTTT. Protein sequence: CASSLAPRLTEAFF.

This clonotype was found a few times. The chain carries TRBV7-2 and TRBJ2-1, with 8 bases that match TRBD1. Losses at the gene ends were 2 bases for V and 7 bases for J; bases not matched to a gene: 13. Germline V gene data show CDR1 as SGHTA and CDR2 as FQGNSA. This CDR3 spans 17 amino acids. As DNA, the CDR3 is TGTGCCAGCAGCTTAAAGGTCGGGCAGGGGGCTTGGAATGAGCAGTTCTTC. It encodes CASSLKVGQGAWNEQFF.

This clonotype was seen more than once but under ten times. The chain links TRBV20-1 to TRBJ1-1; D ambiguous. CDR3 length equals 15 residues. Germline CDR1 DFQATT, CDR2 SNEGSKA (reference sequence). The V end was cut by 0 bases, the J end by 5 bases, with 16 bases between. CDR3: CSARDEPRLGTEAFF. The CDR3, as DNA: TGCAGTGCTAGAGATGAACCCAGATTAGGGACTGAAGCTTTCTTT.

The CDR3 spells CSASLPFGAGGAFF. The CDR3 region has the DNA TGCAGTGCTAGTCTACCCTTCGGGGCGGGGGGAGCTTTCTTT. V is TRBV20-1 and J is TRBJ1-1, with D possibly TRBD1 on 5 matching bases. Trimming took 3 bases from V and 10 from J, leaving 21 bases between them. CDR1 and CDR2 from the germline V gene are DFQATT and SNEGSKA (reference sequence). This CDR3 is built from 14 residues.

The table lists this clonotype with many counts. The chain links TRBV29-1 to TRBJ2-1, with TRBD2 as a possible D gene (5 bases). Germline CDR1 and CDR2: SQVTM and ANQGSEA. CDR3 length: 14 residues. Trimming left V 5 bases short and J 5 bases short, with 16 bases between. The CDR3, as DNA: TGCAGCGTTCTAGTTGCTAGCCGGAACAATGAGCAGTTCTTC. The encoded protein is CSVLVASRNNEQFF.

The rearrangement joins TRBV12-3 or TRBV12-4 to TRBJ2-1; D uncertain. Trimming cost V 4 bases and J 15 bases, with 22 bases left between them. CDR3 length: 14 amino acids. In nucleotides, the CDR3 is TGTGCCAGCAGTTCCCAGGCCCTTACCCTTACCCCGTTCTTC. Protein: CASSSQALTLTPFF.

Only a few counts were recorded for this clonotype. V gene TRBV29-1 combines with J gene TRBJ1-3; TRBD1 aligns across 10 bases. The germline gives CDR1 SQVTM, CDR2 ANQGSEA. Trimming removed 6 bases from V and 2 bases from J; junction bases left unmatched: 4. CDR3 length equals 14 residues. In DNA, the CDR3 is TGCAGCGTGGCCGGGACAGGGGCTGGAAACACCATATATTTT. This encodes CSVAGTGAGNTIYF.

There are a few counts of this clonotype. The chain couples TRBV4-2 to TRBJ2-1; TRBD1 matches 7 bases. CDR1 is LGHNA and CDR2 is YNFKEQ in the germline V gene. With V trimmed by 1 base and J by 7 bases, 7 bases remained unmatched. The CDR3 covers 15 residues. The CDR3 region is CASSQGQGPLNEQFF. The CDR3, as DNA: TGTGCCAGCAGCCAAGGACAGGGACCCTTGAATGAGCAGTTCTTC.

This clonotype was recorded at least ten times. The rearrangement joins TRBV7-7 to TRBJ2-5, with unresolved D. Trimming stripped 3 bases from V and 5 bases from J, with 10 bases between. The CDR3 length is 13 residues. Germline values: CDR1 SSHAT, CDR2 FNYEAQ (reference sequence). This CDR3 reads CASSFRQDETQYF. The CDR3, as DNA: TGTGCCAGCAGCTTCCGACAAGACGAGACCCAGTACTTC. Drawing the rest from reference TRBV7-7 and TRBJ2-5, the complete variable domain is GAGVSQSPRYKVTKRGQDVTLRCDPISSHATLYWYQQALGQGPEFLTYFNYEAQPDKSGLPSDRFSAERPEGSISTLTIQRTEQRDSAMYRCASSFRQDETQYFGPGTRLLVL.

The chain is built from TRBV6-1 and TRBJ2-3; 12 bases agree with TRBD2. Trimming took 6 bases from V and 0 from J; bases not matched to a gene: 13. Germline V gene sequence: CDR1 MNHNS, CDR2 SASEGT. The CDR3 sequence is 19 residues long. For the CDR3, the DNA is TGTGCCAGCAGGCGGGTGGCGACTAGCGGGAGTTTTAGCACAGATACGCAGTATTTT. Protein sequence: CASRRVATSGSFSTDTQYF.

The chain combines TRBV20-1 with TRBJ2-7, with TRBD2 identical over 8 bases. V was clipped by 0 bases and J by 2 bases; unmatched bases: 6. From germline, CDR1 is DFQATT and CDR2 SNEGSKA (reference sequence). This CDR3 region has 15 residues. The CDR3: CSAREWGLGTYEQYF. The CDR3 DNA reads TGCAGTGCTAGAGAGTGGGGACTAGGGACCTACGAGCAGTACTTC.

V usage is TRBV3-1 and J usage is TRBJ2-1; maybe TRBD2 (6 bases). Germline V lookup: CDR1 LGHDT, CDR2 YNNKEL (reference sequence). This CDR3 spans 13 amino acids. Trimming pared 8 bases from V and 6 bases from J, leaving 14 bases between. CDR3 nucleotides: TGTGCCAGCGCCGAGAGGGGACTCAATGAGCAGTTCTTC. The encoded protein is CASAERGLNEQFF.

The table lists this clonotype with a few counts. The rearrangement links TRBV4-1 to TRBJ1-1, with D perhaps matching TRBD1 (6 bases). CDR1 and CDR2 from the germline V gene are MGHRA and YSYEKL. The V end was cut by 0 bases, the J end by 10 bases, with 18 bases between. CDR3 length: 15 residues. The CDR3 loop is CASSQDSGQGRRAFF. In DNA form, the CDR3 reads TGCGCCAGCAGCCAAGATAGCGGGCAGGGGAGGAGAGCTTTCTTT.

V and J are TRBV7-2 and TRBJ2-2; TRBD1 matches 7 bases. The CDR3 is 16 residues long. The germline gives CDR1 SGHTA, CDR2 FQGNSA. Trimming cost V 5 bases and J 3 bases; bases outside gene matches: 9. This chain's CDR3 is CASSPRLGGDTGELFF. The DNA of the CDR3 is TGTGCCAGCAGCCCTCGGTTAGGGGGCGACACCGGGGAGCTGTTTTTT.

The V call is TRBV14, the J call TRBJ1-5, with D unclear. The CDR3 is 13 residues long. The ends were cut back, 0 bases at V and 5 bases at J, with 5 bases in the middle. Germline values: CDR1 SGHDN, CDR2 FVKESK. CDR3 sequence: CASSQDPYQPQHF. CDR3 in DNA: TGTGCCAGCAGCCAAGATCCCTATCAGCCCCAGCATTTT.

This clonotype came up a few times. The chain has TRBV7-9 and TRBJ1-2; D is unclear. The CDR3 is 13 residues long. In germline, CDR1 is SEHNR, CDR2 FQNEAQ (reference sequence). V lost 3 bases to trimming and J lost 8 bases, with 13 bases between them. The CDR3 reads CASSFGDESGYTF. CDR3 nucleotide sequence: TGTGCCAGCAGCTTTGGTGATGAGTCAGGCTACACCTTC.

CDR3: CASSPGVAEAFF. The DNA of the CDR3 is TGTGCCAGCAGCCCCGGGGTCGCTGAAGCTTTCTTT. The chain is built from TRBV7-9 and TRBJ1-1; the D is unclear. The CDR3 covers 12 residues. Per the germline V gene, CDR1 is SEHNR and CDR2 is FQNEAQ (reference sequence). Trimming cost V 5 bases and J 6 bases, with 10 bases left between them.

The chain links TRBV24-1 to TRBJ2-3, with a weak D call TRBD2 (6 bases). V dropped 5 bases and J dropped 2 bases, with 16 bases sitting between them. Germline V gene sequence: CDR1 KGHDR, CDR2 SFDVKD. This CDR3 is 16 amino acids long. The CDR3 loop reads CATSGGTGLYTDTQYF. CDR3 sequence (DNA): TGTGCCACCAGTGGGGGGACGGGACTTTACACAGATACGCAGTATTTT.